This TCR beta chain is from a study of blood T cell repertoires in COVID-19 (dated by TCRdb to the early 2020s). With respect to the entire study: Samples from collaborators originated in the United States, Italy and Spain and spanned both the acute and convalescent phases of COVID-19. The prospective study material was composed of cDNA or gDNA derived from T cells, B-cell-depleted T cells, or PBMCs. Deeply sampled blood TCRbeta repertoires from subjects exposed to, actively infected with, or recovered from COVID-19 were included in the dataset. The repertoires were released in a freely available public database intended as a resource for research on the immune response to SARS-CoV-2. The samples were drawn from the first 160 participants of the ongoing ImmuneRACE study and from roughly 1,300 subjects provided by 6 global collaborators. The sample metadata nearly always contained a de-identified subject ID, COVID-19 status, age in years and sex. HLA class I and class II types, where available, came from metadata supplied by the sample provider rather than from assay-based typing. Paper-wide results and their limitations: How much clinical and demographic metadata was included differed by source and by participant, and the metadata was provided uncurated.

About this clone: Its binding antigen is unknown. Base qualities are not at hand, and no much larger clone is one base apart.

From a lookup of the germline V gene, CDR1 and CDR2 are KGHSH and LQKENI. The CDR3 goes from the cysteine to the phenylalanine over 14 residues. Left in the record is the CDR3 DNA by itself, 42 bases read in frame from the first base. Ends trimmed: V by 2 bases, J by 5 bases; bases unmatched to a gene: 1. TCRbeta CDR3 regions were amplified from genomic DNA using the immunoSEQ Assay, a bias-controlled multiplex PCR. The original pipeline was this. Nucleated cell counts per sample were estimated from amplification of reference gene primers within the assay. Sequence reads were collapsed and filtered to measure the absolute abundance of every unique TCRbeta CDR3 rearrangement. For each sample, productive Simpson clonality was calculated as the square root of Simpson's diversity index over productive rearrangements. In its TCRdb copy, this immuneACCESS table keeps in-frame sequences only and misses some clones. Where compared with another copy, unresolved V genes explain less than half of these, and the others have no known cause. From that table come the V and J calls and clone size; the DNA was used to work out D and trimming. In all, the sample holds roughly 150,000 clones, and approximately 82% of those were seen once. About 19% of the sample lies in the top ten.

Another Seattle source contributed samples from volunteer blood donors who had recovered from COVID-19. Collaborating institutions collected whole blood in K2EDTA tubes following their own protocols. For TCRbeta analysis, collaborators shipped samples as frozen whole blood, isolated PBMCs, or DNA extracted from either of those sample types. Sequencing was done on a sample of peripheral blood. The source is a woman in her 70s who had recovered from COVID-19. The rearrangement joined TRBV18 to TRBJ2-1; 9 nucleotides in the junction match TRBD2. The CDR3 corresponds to CASSPAGGDNEQFF. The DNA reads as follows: TGTGCCAGCTCACCAGCGGGAGGGGACAATGAGCAGTTCTTC.